The T cell receptor beta chain described here comes from a study of blood T cell repertoires in COVID-19. Study in general: Whether acute or convalescent, the COVID-19 samples came from the United States, Italy and Spain. In each case, the material was cDNA or gDNA derived from T cells, B-cell-depleted T cells, or PBMCs.

The table lists this clone with a few counts. Authors' analysis steps: How many nucleated cells were present was estimated from reference gene primer amplification. Some clones are missing from TCRdb's copy, which holds only in-frame ones; the method was immunoSEQ multiplex PCR. That table is the source of V, J and clone size, and D and trimming were worked out from the DNA. The data contain about 440,000 clones, around 88% of them singletons. The CDR3 is made up of 13 amino acids. In germline, CDR1 is SGHTA, CDR2 FQGTGA. V lost 0 bases and J lost 4, with 4 bases in between. This receptor was obtained from a woman between 45 and 60 years old with COVID-19, enrolled during active disease. Sequencing was performed on peripheral blood. The V gene is TRBV7-3, the J gene TRBJ1-3; D is unclear. This CDR3 is CASSLTRGNTIYF. Written as DNA, the CDR3 is TGTGCCAGCAGCTTAACCCGGGGAAACACCATATATTTT.